Listed below are T cell receptor beta chains from one sample, sequenced in a study of CD8 T cells in Susac syndrome. Each CDR3 protein gets one entry after TCRdb re-called the immunoSEQ multiplex PCR reads with MiXCR. This table holds about 180,000 distinct CDR3 sequences, around 94% found once. The sample comprised CD4+ T cells from PBMCs. These receptors originate from a human donor with Susac syndrome. Both conserved end residues are part of each CDR3. D genes are given only for firm matches. Clone size is stated in some rows and not others, as once, few, many or a class when expanded.

CASSPERARDEQYF | TGTGCCAGCAGCCCGGAGAGGGCAAGGGACGAGCAGTACTTC | TRBJ2-7 | - | TRBV7-2 | -
CSVQLSGANVLTF | TGCAGCGTTCAACTCTCTGGGGCCAACGTCCTGACTTTC | TRBJ2-6 | - | TRBV29-1 | -
CAWSVGGDINQPQHF | TGTGCCTGGAGTGTGGGGGGGGATATCAATCAGCCCCAGCATTTT | TRBJ1-5 | - | TRBV30 | -
CASSPSTRGSSYNEQFF | TGTGCCAGCTCACCGTCTACCCGAGGTAGCTCCTACAATGAGCAGTTCTTC | TRBJ2-1 | - | TRBV18 | -
CSVGGILNTGELFF | TGCAGCGTTGGAGGTATTCTGAACACCGGGGAGCTGTTTTTT | TRBJ2-2 | - | TRBV29-1 | -
CASSLRLAGNTGELFF | TGTGCCAGCAGCTTAAGACTAGCGGGGAACACCGGGGAGCTGTTTTTT | TRBJ2-2 | TRBD2 | TRBV7-9 | -
CASSQVGSSAYEQYF | TGTGCCAGCAGCCAAGTAGGTAGCTCAGCCTACGAGCAGTACTTC | TRBJ2-7 | - | TRBV14 | -
CASCPGPLQFF | TGTGCCAGCTGTCCTGGACCCTTGCAGTTCTTC | TRBJ2-1 | - | TRBV28 | -
CASSPDRPPRNTGELFF | TGTGCCAGCTCTCCGGACAGGCCACCCAGGAACACCGGGGAGCTGTTTTTT | TRBJ2-2 | TRBD1 | TRBV18 | -
CASSQEAGGPRTQYF | TGTGCCAGCAGCCAAGAAGCGGGAGGCCCTAGAACGCAGTATTTT | TRBJ2-3 | TRBD2 | TRBV3-1 | once
CASSFGTSRMQFF | TGTGCCAGCAGTTTCGGGACTTCTCGTATGCAGTTCTTC | TRBJ2-1 | - | TRBV12-3/TRBV12-4 | -
CASSPSRQQNTEAFF | TGTGCCAGCTCACCATCCAGACAGCAGAACACTGAAGCTTTCTTT | TRBJ1-1 | - | TRBV18 | -
CSARDLGVGQYF | TGCAGTGCTAGAGATCTGGGGGTAGGTCAGTACTTC | TRBJ2-7 | - | TRBV20-1 | -